Detailed here is one T cell receptor beta chain. Its antigen remains unidentified. The sample originates from a study of T cell responses to AZD1222 COVID-19 vaccine. Germline V CDR1 and CDR2: SEHNR, FQNEAQ (reference sequence). The CDR3 is 15 residues long. With 2 bases removed from V and 5 bases from J, the gap between germline ends came to 13 bases. The data were produced by immunoSEQ multiplex PCR, yet TCRdb's version contains in-frame clones alone and is incomplete. The sample has about 150,000 clones, around 85% seen once; the top ten hold roughly 7.3%. Findings and limits, study-wide: Nearly half of the spike-specific TCRs reportedly recognize variant regions that carry no mutations.

Sequenced here: peripheral blood, sampled on day 0 of AZD1222 vaccination. The chain joins TRBV7-9 to TRBJ2-1, with unresolved D. This receptor was identified in an adult in good health. The CDR3 sequence is CASSLPGGKNNEQFF. DNA of the CDR3: TGTGCCAGCAGCTTACCGGGCGGAAAGAACAATGAGCAGTTCTTC.